This T cell receptor beta chain appears in the sequencing data of a study of T-cell memory formation after mild COVID-19 (dated by TCRdb to the early 2020s). Regarding the complete study: Most TCR sequence clusters were specific to one of the two donors. In two donors, T-cell clones that expanded and contracted after mild COVID-19 were tracked by sequencing TCRalpha and TCRbeta repertoires over time. Two young, previously healthy adult volunteers made up the cohort, one male and one female.

TCRdb names Illumina NovaSeq 6000 as the instrument used. cDNA libraries for TCRalpha and TCRbeta were prepared by 5'RACE using constant-segment primers, with sample barcodes and unique molecular identifiers added. RNA was extracted from every sample with Trizol reagent. Amplification of the libraries took two PCR steps, and the second step added a second sample barcode plus Illumina TruSeq adapters. Sequencing of libraries was performed on an Illumina NovaSeq with 2 x 150 bp paired-end reads. The original methods were these. Reads were demultiplexed and collapsed into UMI-guided consensus sequences with migec v1.2.7. With mixcr v2.1.11, UMI consensuses were aligned to TRA and TRB V and J templates and assembled into clonotypes. Clonotypes were classified as expanded or contracted when called significant by both edgeR and NoisET, with noise models trained on biological replicates. edgeR calls used a false discovery rate-adjusted p below 0.01 and a log2 fold-change threshold of 1. As an exploratory analysis of dynamics, PCA with hierarchical clustering was applied to max-normalized trajectories of the 1000 most abundant clonotypes. Separately sequenced CD4+ and CD8+ repertoires were used to assign the CD4 or CD8 phenotype of responding clones. Clones were called with MiXCR by TCRdb after fastp trimmed the public reads at Q25, and only in-frame beta chains were retained. Rows with a matching CDR3 protein are joined into one entry that keeps the most common DNA and genes. The authors' filters were not applied to this entry. The sample data list around 410,000 distinct CDR3 sequences, and 23% of these were observed just once. Around 12% of the sample belongs to the ten largest clones.

This clonotype has more than one count but fewer than ten. Its binding antigen is unknown. One base away there is no much larger clone; base qualities are not given. From the cysteine through the phenylalanine, the CDR3 covers 15 amino acids. CDR3 DNA only is kept here, 45 bases in frame from base 1. The junction carries 10 bases between V and J, which are trimmed by 5 bases and 0 bases respectively. Reading the germline V gene gives CDR1 KGHSH and CDR2 LQKENI. Ficoll-Paque density gradient centrifugation was used to isolate PBMCs. Broader findings and caveats from the paper: Contracting CD4+ clones turned up mainly in the CM and EM memory subsets, whereas EMRA was where CD8+ clones were enriched. SARS-CoV-2 specificity was not confirmed for the second-wave clones peaking on day 37. Clones contracting from day 15 to 85 had balanced CD4/CD8 phenotypes, while a second wave expanding from day 15 to 37 was biased towards CD4+. Some responding clones were detected in pre-infection memory, suggesting pre-existing cross-reactive memory T cells joined the SARS-CoV-2 response. Only a couple of mild cases were covered by the study, and larger cohorts that include severe cases with pre-infection samples were considered necessary.

Sequencing used PBMCs or a T cell subset sorted from them (not recorded which). The receptor was derived from an adult woman who had mild COVID-19 (a few samples of this study predate the infection). The sample titles of this study are shuffled in the database, so cell type and time point are left out; the donor was told from shared clones. The chain is assembled from TRBV18 and TRBJ2-2; perhaps TRBD2 is the D gene, with 6 bases matching. The DNA is TGTGCCAGCTCAGGTAGCGGACCGAACACCGGGGAGCTGTTTTTT. The translation is CASSGSGPNTGELFF.